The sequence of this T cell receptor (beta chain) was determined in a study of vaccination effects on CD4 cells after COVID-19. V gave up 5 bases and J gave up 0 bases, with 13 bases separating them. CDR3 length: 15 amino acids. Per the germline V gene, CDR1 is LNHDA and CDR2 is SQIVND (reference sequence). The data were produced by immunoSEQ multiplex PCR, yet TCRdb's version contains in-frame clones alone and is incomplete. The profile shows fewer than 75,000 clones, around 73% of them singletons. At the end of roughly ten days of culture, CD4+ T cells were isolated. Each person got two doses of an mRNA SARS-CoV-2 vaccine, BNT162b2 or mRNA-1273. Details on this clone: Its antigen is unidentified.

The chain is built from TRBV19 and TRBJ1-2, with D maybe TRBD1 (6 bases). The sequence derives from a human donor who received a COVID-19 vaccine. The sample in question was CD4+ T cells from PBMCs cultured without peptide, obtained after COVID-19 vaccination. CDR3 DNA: TGTGCCAGTAGTGGCAGGGGAACTTCTAACTATGGCTACACCTTC. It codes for CASSGRGTSNYGYTF.